This T cell receptor (beta chain) was profiled in a study of OX40 agonist ivuxolimab in advanced cancers. Study-wide context: Of the patients, three showed partial responses, one with hepatocellular carcinoma and two with cutaneous melanoma.

Assay: immunoSEQ multiplex PCR; the TCRdb copy retains only in-frame clones and omits some. The table records some 70,000 clones, roughly nine tenths of them present only once. Patients had blood sampled at baseline and again on cycle 4 day 1 and cycle 7 day 1. Trimming removed 2 bases from V and 7 bases from J; junction bases left unmatched: 5. The CDR3 contains 14 residues. The germline V gene has CDR1 GTSNPN and CDR2 SVGIG (reference sequence). This rearrangement joins TRBV30 to TRBJ1-5; the match to TRBD1 covers 10 bases. The sequencing here drew on CD4+ or CD8+ T cells sorted from blood, taken in a trial of the OX40 agonist ivuxolimab. The TCR was taken from an adult with an advanced solid tumor such as melanoma, head and neck, liver or kidney cancer. CDR3 loop: CAWSSDRGHQPQHF. CDR3 in DNA: TGTGCCTGGAGTTCCGACAGGGGGCACCAGCCCCAGCATTTT.